This T cell receptor (beta chain) was sequenced in a study of regulatory T cells in long-lasting Graves disease. Study-wide findings and caveats: Persistent Graves' patients showed less TCR diversity than newly diagnosed patients showed.

Many counts were recorded for this clonotype. Its matching antigen is unknown. iRepertoire HTBI primers and Arm-PCR of CDR3 regions built TCR beta libraries. Authors' data handling: In the combined samples, roughly 60 TRBV and 14 to 15 TRBJ segments were identified. TCRdb re-derived calls from the multiplex PCR reads in MiXCR, one entry per CDR3 protein. TCRdb, not the original authors, processed these V and J calls. Among more than 300,000 distinct CDR3 sequences, less than 20% were seen once, and the ten largest hold 20% to 25%. As for time point: newly diagnosed GD, antithyroid drugs for less than 3 months. Extracted RNA from PBMCs served as the source of the TCR library. This TCR derives from a female donor with Graves disease. This material consisted of peripheral blood mononuclear cells (PBMCs), taken at new diagnosis, from a patient treated with antithyroid drugs.

The CDR3 bases are TGTGCCAGCAGCCACAAGCGGGTGCCTACCTACAATGAGCAGTTCTTC. Translation gives CASSHKRVPTYNEQFF. The chain employs TRBV7-9 and TRBJ2-1; tentatively, D is TRBD2 (6 bases). V lost 5 bases to trimming and J lost 2 bases, with 16 bases between them. Germline assignment: CDR1 SEHNR and CDR2 FQNEAQ (reference sequence). The CDR3 covers 16 residues.